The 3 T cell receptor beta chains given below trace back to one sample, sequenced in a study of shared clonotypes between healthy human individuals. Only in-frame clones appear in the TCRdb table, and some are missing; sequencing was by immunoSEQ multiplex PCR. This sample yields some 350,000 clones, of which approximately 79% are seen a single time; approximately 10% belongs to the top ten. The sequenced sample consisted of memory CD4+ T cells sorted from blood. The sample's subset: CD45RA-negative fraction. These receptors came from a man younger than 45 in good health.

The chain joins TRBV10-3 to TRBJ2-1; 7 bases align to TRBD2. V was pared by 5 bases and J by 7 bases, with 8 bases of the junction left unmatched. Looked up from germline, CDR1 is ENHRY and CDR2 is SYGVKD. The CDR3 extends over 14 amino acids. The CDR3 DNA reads TGTGCCATCAGTCCCCCGGGACTATCAAATGAGCAGTTCTTC. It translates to CAISPPGLSNEQFF.

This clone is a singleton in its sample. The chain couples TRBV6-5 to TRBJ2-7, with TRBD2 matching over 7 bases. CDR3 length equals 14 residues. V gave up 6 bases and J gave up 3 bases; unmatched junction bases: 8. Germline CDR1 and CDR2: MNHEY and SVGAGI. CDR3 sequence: CASRRGRDYYEQYF. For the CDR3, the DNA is TGTGCCAGCAGAAGGGGCAGGGACTACTACGAGCAGTACTTC.

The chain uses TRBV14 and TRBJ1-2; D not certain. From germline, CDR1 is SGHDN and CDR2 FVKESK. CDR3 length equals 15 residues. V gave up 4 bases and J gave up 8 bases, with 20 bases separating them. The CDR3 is CASSPTGIGYRGYTF. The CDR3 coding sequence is TGTGCCAGCAGCCCGACGGGGATAGGGTACAGAGGCTACACCTTC.